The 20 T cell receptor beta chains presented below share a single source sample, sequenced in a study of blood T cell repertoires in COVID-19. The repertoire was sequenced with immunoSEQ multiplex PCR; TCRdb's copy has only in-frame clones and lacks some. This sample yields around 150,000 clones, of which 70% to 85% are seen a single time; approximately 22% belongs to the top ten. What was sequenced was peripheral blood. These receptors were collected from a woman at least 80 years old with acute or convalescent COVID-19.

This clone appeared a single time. CDR3: CASSGRWGTGELFF. The DNA for the CDR3 is TGTGCCAGCAGTGGGAGGTGGGGCACCGGGGAGCTGTTTTTT. The chain uses TRBV2 and TRBJ2-2, with D possibly being TRBD2 (5 bases). This CDR3 comprises 14 residues. V lost 4 bases to trimming and J lost 4 bases, with 10 bases between them. Germline V gene data show CDR1 as SNHLY and CDR2 as FYNNEI.

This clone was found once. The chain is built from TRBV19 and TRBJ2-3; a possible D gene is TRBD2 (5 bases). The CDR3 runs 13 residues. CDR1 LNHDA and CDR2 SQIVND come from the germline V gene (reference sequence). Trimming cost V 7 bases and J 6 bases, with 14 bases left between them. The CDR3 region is CASTRGNADTQYF. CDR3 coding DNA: TGTGCCAGTACCCGAGGGAACGCGGATACGCAGTATTTT. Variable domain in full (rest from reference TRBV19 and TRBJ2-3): DGGITQSPKYLFRKEGQNVTLSCEQNLNHDAMYWYRQDPGQGLRLIYYSQIVNDFQKGDIAEGYSVSREKKESFPLTVTSAQKNPTAFYLCASTRGNADTQYFGPGTRLTVL.

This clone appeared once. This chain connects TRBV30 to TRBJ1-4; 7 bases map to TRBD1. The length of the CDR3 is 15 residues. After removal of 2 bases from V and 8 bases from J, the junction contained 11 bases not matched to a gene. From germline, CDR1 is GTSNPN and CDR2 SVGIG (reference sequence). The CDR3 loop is CAWSPIDRVGEKLFF. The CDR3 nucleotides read TGTGCCTGGAGTCCAATTGACAGGGTTGGGGAAAAACTGTTTTTT.

CDR3 residues: CASSLAGTENSPLHF. For the CDR3, the DNA is TGTGCCAGCAGCTTGGCCGGGACAGAAAATTCACCCCTCCACTTT. The chain is built from TRBV5-4 and TRBJ1-6, with TRBD1 matching over 7 bases. V trimming: 0 bases; J trimming: 7 bases; junction bases outside the gene matches: 4. The length of the CDR3 is 15 residues. Per the germline V gene, CDR1 is SGHNT and CDR2 is YYREEE (reference sequence).

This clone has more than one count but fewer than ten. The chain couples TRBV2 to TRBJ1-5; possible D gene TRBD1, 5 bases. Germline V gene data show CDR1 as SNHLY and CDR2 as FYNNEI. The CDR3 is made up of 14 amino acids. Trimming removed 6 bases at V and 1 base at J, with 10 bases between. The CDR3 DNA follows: TGTGCCAGCAGGGGGCGATTAAGCAATCAGCCCCAGCATTTT. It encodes CASRGRLSNQPQHF.

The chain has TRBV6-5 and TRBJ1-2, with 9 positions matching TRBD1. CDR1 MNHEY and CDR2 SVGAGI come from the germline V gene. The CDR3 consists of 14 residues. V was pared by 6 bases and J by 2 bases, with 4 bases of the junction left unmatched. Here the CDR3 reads CASRMGQGNYGYTF. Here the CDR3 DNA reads TGTGCCAGCAGGATGGGACAGGGAAACTATGGCTACACCTTC.

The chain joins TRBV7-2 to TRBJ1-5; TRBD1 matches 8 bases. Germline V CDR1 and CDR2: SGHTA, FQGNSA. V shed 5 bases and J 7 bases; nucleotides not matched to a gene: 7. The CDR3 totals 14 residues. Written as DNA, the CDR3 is TGTGCCAGCAGCCCAGGACAGGGATACCAGCCCCAGCATTTT. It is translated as CASSPGQGYQPQHF.

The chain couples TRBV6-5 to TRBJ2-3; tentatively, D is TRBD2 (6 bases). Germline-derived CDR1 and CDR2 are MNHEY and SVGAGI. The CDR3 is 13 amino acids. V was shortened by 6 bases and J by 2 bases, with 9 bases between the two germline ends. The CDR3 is CASRGDSTDTQYF. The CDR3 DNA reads TGTGCCAGCAGGGGGGACTCCACAGATACGCAGTATTTT.

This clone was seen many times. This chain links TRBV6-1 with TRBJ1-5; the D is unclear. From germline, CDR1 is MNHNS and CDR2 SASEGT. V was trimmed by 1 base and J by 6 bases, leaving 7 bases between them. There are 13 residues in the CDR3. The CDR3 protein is CASSEERGQPQHF. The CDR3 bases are TGTGCCAGCAGTGAAGAGCGGGGTCAGCCCCAGCATTTT.

In DNA, the CDR3 is TGTGCCAGCAGTTTAGGACAGCGGAGTGAAAAACTGTTTTTT. This codes for CASSLGQRSEKLFF. This chain joins TRBV28 and TRBJ1-4, with D maybe TRBD1 (6 bases). The CDR3 extends over 14 amino acids. Per germline, CDR1 MDHEN and CDR2 SYDVKM. V was clipped by 2 bases and J by 7 bases, with 11 bases between them.

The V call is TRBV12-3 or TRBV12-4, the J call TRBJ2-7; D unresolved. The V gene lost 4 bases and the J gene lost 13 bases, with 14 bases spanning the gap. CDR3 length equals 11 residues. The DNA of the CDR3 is TGTGCCAGCAGTTCCTCCCCCGAACTATACTTC. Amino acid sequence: CASSSSPELYF.

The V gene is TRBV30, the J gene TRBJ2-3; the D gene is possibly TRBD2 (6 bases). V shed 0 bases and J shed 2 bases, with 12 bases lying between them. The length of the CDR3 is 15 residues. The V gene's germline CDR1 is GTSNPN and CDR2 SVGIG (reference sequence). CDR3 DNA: TGTGCCTGGAGTGTAAGGAGGGTCCCCACAGATACGCAGTATTTT. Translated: CAWSVRRVPTDTQYF.

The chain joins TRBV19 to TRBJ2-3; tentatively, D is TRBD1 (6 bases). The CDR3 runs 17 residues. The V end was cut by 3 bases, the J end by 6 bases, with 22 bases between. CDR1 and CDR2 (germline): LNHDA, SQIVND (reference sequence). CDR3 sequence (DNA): TGTGCCAGTAGTATGGGGCCGGACAGATGGGGCCCCGATACGCAGTATTTT. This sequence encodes CASSMGPDRWGPDTQYF.

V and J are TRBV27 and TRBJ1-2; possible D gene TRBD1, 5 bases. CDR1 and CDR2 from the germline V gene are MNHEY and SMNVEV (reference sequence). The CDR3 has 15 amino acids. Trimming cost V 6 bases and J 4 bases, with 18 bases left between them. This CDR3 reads CASRIHGGNLYGYTF. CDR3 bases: TGTGCCAGCAGGATCCACGGGGGGAATCTCTATGGCTACACCTTC.

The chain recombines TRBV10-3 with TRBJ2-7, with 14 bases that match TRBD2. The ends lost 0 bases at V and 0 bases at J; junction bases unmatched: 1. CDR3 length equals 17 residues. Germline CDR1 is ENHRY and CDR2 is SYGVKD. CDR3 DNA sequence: TGTGCCATCAGTGAGTCAGGGACTAGCGGGAGCTCCTACGAGCAGTACTTC. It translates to CAISESGTSGSSYEQYF.

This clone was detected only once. CDR3 nucleotide sequence: TGCGCCAGCAGCTTGTTCGGGGAAGGCTACACCTTC. Translating gives CASSLFGEGYTF. The chain combines TRBV5-1 with TRBJ1-2; D is undetermined. The germline V gene encodes CDR1 SGHRS and CDR2 YFSETQ. This CDR3 region has 12 residues. V dropped 1 base and J dropped 8 bases, with 9 bases sitting between them.

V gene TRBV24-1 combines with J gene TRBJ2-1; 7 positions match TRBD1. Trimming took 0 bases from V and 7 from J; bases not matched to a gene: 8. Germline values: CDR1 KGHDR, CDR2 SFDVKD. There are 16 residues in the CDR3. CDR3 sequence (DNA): TGTGCCACCAGTGATTTGGGAGGACAGGACCCTAATGAGCAGTTCTTC. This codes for CATSDLGGQDPNEQFF.

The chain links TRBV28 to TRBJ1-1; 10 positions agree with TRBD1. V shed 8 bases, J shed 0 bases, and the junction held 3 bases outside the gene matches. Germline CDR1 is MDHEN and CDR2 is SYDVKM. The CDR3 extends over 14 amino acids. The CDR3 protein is CASGTGAMNTEAFF. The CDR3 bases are TGTGCCAGCGGGACAGGGGCGATGAACACTGAAGCTTTCTTT.

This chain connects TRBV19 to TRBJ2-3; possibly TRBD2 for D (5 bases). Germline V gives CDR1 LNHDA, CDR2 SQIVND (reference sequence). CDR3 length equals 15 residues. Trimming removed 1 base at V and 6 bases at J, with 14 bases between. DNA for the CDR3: TGTGCCAGTAGTATAGGTACGGGATCTGCGGATACGCAGTATTTT. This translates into CASSIGTGSADTQYF.

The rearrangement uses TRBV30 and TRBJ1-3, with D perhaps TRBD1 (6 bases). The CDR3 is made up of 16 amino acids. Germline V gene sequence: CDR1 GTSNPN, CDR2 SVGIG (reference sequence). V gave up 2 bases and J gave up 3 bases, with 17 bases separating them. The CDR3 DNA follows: TGTGCCTGGAGTCTCGGGGTACAGGGTCTTGGAAACACCATATATTTT. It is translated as CAWSLGVQGLGNTIYF.